What follows describes a single TCR beta chain. The target antigen is unknown. Each individual donor underwent a draw of about 9.9 milliliters of peripheral blood. This specimen belongs to a study of blood T cells in healthy people across ages. The germline gives CDR1 SEHNR, CDR2 FQNEAQ (reference sequence). V gave up 5 bases and J gave up 11 bases, with 10 bases separating them. This CDR3 has 12 amino acids. The second PCR ran about 6 to 12 cycles with a sample-barcoded 5' primer and J-beta primers. TCRdb processed the 5' RACE reads anew with MiXCR; each CDR3 protein has one entry. The sample carries roughly 1,500,000 distinct CDR3 sequences, about 35% recorded once. Study-wide points: CMV status of donors was not determined, possibly confounding expanded clonotype changes. TCR beta diversity, measured per million T cells, fell in a roughly linear way with age.

The TCR comes from a woman aged 25 to 39 in good health. The source material was blood. The chain joins TRBV7-9 to TRBJ1-6; D is undetermined. The CDR3, as DNA: TGTGCCAGCAGCCCTGACCAGCCACCCCTCCACTTT. Translated: CASSPDQPPLHF.